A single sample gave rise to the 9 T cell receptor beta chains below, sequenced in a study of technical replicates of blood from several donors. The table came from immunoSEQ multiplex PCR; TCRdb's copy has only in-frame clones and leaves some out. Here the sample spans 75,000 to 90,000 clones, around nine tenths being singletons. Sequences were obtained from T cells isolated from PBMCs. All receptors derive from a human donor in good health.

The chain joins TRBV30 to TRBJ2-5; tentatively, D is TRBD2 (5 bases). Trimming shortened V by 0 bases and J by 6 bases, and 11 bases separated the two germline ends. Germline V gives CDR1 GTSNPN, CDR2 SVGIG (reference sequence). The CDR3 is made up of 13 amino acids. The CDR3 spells CAWSVRTEQTQYF. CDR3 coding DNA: TGTGCCTGGAGTGTAAGGACTGAGCAGACCCAGTACTTC.

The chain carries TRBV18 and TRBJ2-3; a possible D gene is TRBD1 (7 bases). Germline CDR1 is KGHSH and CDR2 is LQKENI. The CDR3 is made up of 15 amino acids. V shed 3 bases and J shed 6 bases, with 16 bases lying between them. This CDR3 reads CASSPPEGARDTQYF. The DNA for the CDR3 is TGTGCCAGCTCACCCCCGGAGGGGGCGCGTGATACGCAGTATTTT.

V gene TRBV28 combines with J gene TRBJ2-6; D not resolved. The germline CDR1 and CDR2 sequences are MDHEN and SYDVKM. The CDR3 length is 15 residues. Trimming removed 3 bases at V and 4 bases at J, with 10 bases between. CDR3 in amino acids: CASSFFVSGANVLTF. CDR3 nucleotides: TGTGCCAGCAGTTTTTTTGTATCCGGGGCCAACGTCCTGACTTTC.

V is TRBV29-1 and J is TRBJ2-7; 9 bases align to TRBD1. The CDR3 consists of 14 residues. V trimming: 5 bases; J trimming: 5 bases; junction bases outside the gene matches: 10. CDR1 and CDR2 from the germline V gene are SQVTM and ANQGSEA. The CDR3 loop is CSVPLGQGFHEQYF. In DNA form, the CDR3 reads TGCAGCGTTCCCTTGGGACAGGGTTTCCACGAGCAGTACTTC.

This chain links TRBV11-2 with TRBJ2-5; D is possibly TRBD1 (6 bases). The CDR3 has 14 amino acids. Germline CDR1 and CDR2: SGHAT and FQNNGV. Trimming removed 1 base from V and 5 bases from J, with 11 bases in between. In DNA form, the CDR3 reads TGTGCCAGCAGCTTAGGTTTAGGGGGTGAGACCCAGTACTTC. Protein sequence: CASSLGLGGETQYF.

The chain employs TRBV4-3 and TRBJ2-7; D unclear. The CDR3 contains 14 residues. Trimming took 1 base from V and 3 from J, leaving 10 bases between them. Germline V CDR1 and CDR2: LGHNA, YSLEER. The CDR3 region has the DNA TGCGCCAGCAGCCAAGGTGGAGAAAGCTACGAGCAGTACTTC. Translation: CASSQGGESYEQYF.

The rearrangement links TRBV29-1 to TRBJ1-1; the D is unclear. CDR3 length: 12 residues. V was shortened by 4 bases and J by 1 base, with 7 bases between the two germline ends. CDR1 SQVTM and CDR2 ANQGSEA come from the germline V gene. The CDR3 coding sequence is TGCAGCGTTGGTCAAGCGAACACTGAAGCTTTCTTT. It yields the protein CSVGQANTEAFF.

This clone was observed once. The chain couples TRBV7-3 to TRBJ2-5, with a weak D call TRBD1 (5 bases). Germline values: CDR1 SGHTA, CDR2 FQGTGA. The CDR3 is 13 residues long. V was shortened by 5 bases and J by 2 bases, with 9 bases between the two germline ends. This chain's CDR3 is CASSLTVQETQYF. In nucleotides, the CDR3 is TGTGCCAGCAGCCTGACAGTACAAGAGACCCAGTACTTC.

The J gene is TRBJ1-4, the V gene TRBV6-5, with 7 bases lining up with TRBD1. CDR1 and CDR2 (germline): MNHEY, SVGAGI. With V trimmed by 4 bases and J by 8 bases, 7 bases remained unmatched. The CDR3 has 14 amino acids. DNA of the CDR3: TGTGCCAGCAGTTTAGACAGGGTACGCGAAAAACTGTTTTTT. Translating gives CASSLDRVREKLFF.